This is a list of T cell receptor beta chains from one sample in a study of CD8+ T cells in alopecia areata. Profiled with immunoSEQ multiplex PCR; TCRdb holds only in-frame clones, not every one. The repertoire holds more than 200,000 clones, about three fifths seen once, with more than 3.5% in the top ten. Sample: CD4+ T cells sorted from blood, taken at week 4, from a patient treated with tofacitinib. Receptor source: a human donor with alopecia areata. The conserved cysteine and the conserved F or W are not part of the CDR3 here. Each record gives: V gene, J gene, D gene, CDR3 protein. D genes are given only for firm matches.

>TRBV7-2|TRBJ2-1|NA
ASSPALAAAYNEQF
>TRBV6-1|TRBJ2-3|NA
ASRRGFTDTQY
>TRBV4-3|TRBJ2-5|TRBD1
ASSQRTGAQETQY
>TRBV7-2|TRBJ2-5|TRBD2
ASSRGAGLAGSETQY
>TRBV9|TRBJ1-2|NA
ASSVNYGYT
>TRBV30|TRBJ1-5|NA
AWSVGGNNQPQH
>TRBV19|TRBJ2-7|NA
ASSASVSHYEQY
>TRBV11-2|TRBJ2-5|NA
ASSLDFGGETQY
>TRBV6-5|TRBJ1-2|TRBD1
ASSQMDRVDGYT
>TRBV5-1|TRBJ2-1|TRBD2
ASSLRSSGGYNEQF
>TRBV29-1|TRBJ2-1|NA
SVGSGTEQF
>TRBV7-9|TRBJ2-3|TRBD2
ASSFGLATDTQY
>TRBV2|TRBJ1-2|TRBD1
ASRGQGGTGGYT
>TRBV9|TRBJ2-5|TRBD2
ASSLSGVRRETQY
>TRBV14|TRBJ2-5|TRBD2
ASSHKRGEETQY
>TRBV7-2|TRBJ1-6|NA
ASSPGAINSPLH
>TRBV29-1|TRBJ2-2|NA
SVGADANTGELF
>TRBV5-1|TRBJ1-5|NA
ASSLDPSSNQPQH
>TRBV18|TRBJ1-6|NA
ASSLNNSPLH
>TRBV29-1|TRBJ1-2|TRBD1
SVATGAYGYT
>TRBV15|TRBJ1-5|NA
ATSRVGNQPQH
>TRBV5-1|TRBJ2-5|NA
ASSNTDPWEETQY
>TRBV7-8|TRBJ2-7|TRBD1
ASSLGQVYEQY
>TRBV4-3|TRBJ1-5|NA
ASSQEERQPQH
>TRBV6-6|TRBJ1-2|NA
ASTSFRAGYT
>TRBV29-1|TRBJ2-5|NA
SGGRGAETQY
>TRBV2|TRBJ1-1|NA
ASSESQSGLNTEAF
>TRBV9|TRBJ2-2|NA
ASSVVGGNTGELF
>TRBV30|TRBJ1-1|TRBD1
AWSNLGQSNTEAF
>TRBV30|TRBJ1-2|TRBD1
AWSRDRDYGYT
>TRBV5-1|TRBJ1-6|TRBD1
ASKTGETSPLH
>TRBV30|TRBJ2-7|NA
AWSQGSYEQY
>TRBV29-1|TRBJ1-2|TRBD1
SVRQGNYGYT
>TRBV30|TRBJ2-2|TRBD1
AWTPGTGYTGELF
>TRBV9|TRBJ1-2|TRBD1
ASSVGTGDYGYT
>TRBV4-2|TRBJ2-5|TRBD2
ASKPFAGGQETQY
>TRBV6-5|TRBJ1-1|NA
ASSYRRQSLNTEAF
>TRBV29-1|TRBJ1-6|NA
SVRGTPNSPLH
>TRBV7-2|TRBJ1-1|NA
ASRPQLGTEAF
>TRBV7-8|TRBJ2-2|NA
ASSGPRFANTGELF
>TRBV30|TRBJ2-3|TRBD2
AWSRSGGDTDTQY
>TRBV19|TRBJ2-7|TRBD1
ASSMRQGRNEQY
>TRBV9|TRBJ2-6|TRBD2
ASSKRGDSGANVLT
>TRBV7-9|TRBJ2-5|NA
ASSSGRLPQETQY